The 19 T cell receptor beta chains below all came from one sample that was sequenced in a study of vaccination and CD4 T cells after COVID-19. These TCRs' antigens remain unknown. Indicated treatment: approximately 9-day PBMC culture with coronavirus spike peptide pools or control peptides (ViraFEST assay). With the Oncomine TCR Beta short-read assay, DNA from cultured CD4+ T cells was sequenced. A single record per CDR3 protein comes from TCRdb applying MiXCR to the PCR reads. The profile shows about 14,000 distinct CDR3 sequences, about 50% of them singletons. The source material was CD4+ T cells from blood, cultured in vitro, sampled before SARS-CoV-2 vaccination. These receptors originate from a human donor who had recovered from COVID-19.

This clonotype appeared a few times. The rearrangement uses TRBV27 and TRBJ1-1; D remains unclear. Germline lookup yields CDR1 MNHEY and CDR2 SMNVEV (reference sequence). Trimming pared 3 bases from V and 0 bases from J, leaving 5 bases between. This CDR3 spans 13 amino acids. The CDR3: CASSFIVNTEAFF. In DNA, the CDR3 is TGTGCCAGCAGTTTTATCGTGAACACTGAAGCTTTCTTT.

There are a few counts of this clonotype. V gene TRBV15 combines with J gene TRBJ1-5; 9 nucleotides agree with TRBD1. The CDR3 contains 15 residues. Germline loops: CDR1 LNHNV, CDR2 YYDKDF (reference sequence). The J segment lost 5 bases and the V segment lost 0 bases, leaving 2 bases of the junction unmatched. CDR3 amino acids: CATSRDDRGYQPQHF. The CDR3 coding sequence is TGTGCCACCAGCAGAGACGACAGGGGGTATCAGCCCCAGCATTTT.

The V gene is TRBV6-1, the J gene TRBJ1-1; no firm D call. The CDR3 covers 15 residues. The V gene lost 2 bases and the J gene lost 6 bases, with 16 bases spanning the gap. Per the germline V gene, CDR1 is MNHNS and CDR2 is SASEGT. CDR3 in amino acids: CASSEFLSPSAEAFF. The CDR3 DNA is TGTGCCAGCAGTGAATTTTTGTCCCCGAGCGCTGAAGCTTTCTTT.

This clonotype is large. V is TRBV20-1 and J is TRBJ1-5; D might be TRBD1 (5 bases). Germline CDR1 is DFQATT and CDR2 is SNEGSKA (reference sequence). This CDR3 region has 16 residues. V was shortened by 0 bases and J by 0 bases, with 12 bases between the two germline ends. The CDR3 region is CSARDDSFYSNQPQHF. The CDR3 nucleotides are TGCAGTGCTAGAGATGACAGTTTTTATAGCAATCAGCCCCAGCATTTT.

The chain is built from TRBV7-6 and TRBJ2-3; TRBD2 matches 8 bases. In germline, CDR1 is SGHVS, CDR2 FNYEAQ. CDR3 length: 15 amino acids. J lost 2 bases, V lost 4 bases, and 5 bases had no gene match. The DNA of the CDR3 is TGTGCCAGCAGCTCAGCGGGAGCCCACACAGATACGCAGTATTTT. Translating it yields CASSSAGAHTDTQYF.

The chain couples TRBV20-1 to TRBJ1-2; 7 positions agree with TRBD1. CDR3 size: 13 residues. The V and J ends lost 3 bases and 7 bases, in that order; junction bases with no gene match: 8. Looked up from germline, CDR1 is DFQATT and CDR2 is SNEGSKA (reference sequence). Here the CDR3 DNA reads TGCAGTGCTAGCCGAGACAGGGCCTCTGGCTACACCTTC. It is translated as CSASRDRASGYTF.

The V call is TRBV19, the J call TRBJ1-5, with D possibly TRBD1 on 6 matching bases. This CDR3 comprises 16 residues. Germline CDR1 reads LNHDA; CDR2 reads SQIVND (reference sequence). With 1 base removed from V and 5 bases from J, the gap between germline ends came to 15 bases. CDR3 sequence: CASSIGDTARYQPQHF. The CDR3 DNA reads TGTGCCAGTAGTATAGGGGACACCGCGCGTTATCAGCCCCAGCATTTT.

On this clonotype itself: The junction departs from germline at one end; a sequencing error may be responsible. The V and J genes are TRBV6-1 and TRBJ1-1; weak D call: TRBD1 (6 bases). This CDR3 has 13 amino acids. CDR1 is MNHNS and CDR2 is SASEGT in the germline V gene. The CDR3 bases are TGTGCCAGCAGACGTACAGGGAACTCTGAAGCTTTCTTT. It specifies CASRRTGNSEAFF.

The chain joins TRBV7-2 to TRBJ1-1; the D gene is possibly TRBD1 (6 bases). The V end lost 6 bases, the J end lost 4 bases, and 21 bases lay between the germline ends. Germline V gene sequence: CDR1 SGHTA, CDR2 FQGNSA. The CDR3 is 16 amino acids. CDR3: CASRREGGTAGTEAFF. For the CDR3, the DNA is TGTGCCAGCAGACGCGAGGGGGGTACAGCGGGCACTGAAGCTTTCTTT.

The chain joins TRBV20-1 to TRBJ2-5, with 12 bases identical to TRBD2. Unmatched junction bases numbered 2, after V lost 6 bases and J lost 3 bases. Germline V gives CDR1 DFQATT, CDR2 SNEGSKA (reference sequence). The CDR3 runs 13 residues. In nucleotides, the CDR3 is TGCAGTGCCAGACTAGCGGGAGAAGAGACCCAGTACTTC. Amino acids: CSARLAGEETQYF.

The CDR3 loop reads CASRWSGGDTQYF. CDR3 DNA sequence: TGTGCCAGTAGATGGAGCGGGGGAGATACGCAGTATTTT. The J gene is TRBJ2-3, the V gene TRBV19, with TRBD2 identical over 8 bases. The CDR3 length is 13 residues. The trim removed 6 bases at V and 5 bases at J, leaving 4 bases unmatched. Looked up from germline, CDR1 is LNHDA and CDR2 is SQIVND (reference sequence).

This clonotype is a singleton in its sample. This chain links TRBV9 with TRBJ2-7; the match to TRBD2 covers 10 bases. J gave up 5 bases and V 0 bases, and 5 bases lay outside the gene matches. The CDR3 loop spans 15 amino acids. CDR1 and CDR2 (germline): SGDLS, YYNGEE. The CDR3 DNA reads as TGTGCCAGCAGCGTAGGACTAGCGGGTACTAACGAGCAGTACTTC. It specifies CASSVGLAGTNEQYF.

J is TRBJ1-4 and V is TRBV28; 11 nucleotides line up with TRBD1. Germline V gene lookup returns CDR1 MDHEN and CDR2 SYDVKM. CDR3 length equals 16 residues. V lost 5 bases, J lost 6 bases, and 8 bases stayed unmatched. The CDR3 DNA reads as TGTGCCAGCAGTATCAGGACAGGGGGCGCCTATGAAAAACTGTTTTTT. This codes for CASSIRTGGAYEKLFF.

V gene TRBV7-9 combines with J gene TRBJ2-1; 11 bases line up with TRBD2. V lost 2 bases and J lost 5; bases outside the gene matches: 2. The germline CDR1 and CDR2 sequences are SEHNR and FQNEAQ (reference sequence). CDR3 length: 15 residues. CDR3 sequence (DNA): TGTGCCAGCAGCTTAACTAGCGGGAGCAACAATGAGCAGTTCTTC. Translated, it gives CASSLTSGSNNEQFF.

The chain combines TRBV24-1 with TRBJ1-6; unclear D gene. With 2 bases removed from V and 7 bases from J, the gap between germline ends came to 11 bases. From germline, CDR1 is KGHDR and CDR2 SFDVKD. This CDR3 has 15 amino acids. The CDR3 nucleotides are TGTGCCACCAGTGATTGTGAGGAAAACAATTCACCCCTCCACTTT. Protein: CATSDCEENNSPLHF.

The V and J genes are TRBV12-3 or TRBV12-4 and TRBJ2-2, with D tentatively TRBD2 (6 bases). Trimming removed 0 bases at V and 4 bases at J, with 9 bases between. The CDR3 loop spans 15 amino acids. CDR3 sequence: CASSLAGDFTGELFF. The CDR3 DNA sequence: TGTGCCAGCAGTTTAGCGGGGGACTTCACCGGGGAGCTGTTTTTT.

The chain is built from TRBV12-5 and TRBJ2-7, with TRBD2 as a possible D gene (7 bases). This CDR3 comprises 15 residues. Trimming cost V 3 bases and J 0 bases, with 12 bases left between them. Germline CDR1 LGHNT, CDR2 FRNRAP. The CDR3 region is CASGLGGGRSYEQYF. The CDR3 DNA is TGTGCTAGTGGTTTAGGGGGGGGCCGCTCCTACGAGCAGTACTTC.

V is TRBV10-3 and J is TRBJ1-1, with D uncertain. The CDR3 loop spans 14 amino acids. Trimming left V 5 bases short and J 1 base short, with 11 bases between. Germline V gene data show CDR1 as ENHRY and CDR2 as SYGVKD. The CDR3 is CAISLPGGNTEAFF. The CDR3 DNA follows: TGTGCCATCAGTCTTCCCGGCGGGAACACTGAAGCTTTCTTT.

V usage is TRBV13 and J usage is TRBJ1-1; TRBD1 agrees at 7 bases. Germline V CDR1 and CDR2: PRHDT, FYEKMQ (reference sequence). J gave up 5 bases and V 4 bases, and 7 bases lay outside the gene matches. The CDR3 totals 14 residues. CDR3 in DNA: TGTGCCAGCAGCTACTCGACAGGGACTACTGAAGCTTTCTTT. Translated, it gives CASSYSTGTTEAFF.